This TCR beta chain stems from a study of control samples from healthy donors and cancer patients (dated by TCRdb to 2019 to 2021). The library was built by means of the immunoSEQ multiplex PCR assay. TCRdb re-hosts the immuneACCESS table, in-frame sequences only. Its copies lack some clones; in the studies checked, an unresolved V gene accounts for under half of them, and the cause for the rest is not known. The sample table contains over 100,000 clones; only one count was recorded for 75% to 95% of them. Together, the top ten hold around 2.5% of the sample. A note on this clone: Its target antigen remains unknown. Per-base qualities were not stored, and no clone one base away is much larger.

The CDR3 goes from the cysteine to the phenylalanine over 12 residues. The entry retains the CDR3 DNA only, 36 bases that are in frame from base 1. The CDR1 and CDR2 encoded by the germline V gene (reference sequence) are MNHEY and SMNVEV. V was cut back by 7 bases and J by 10 bases, leaving a gap of 11 bases between them. Sequencing was done on a sample of blood. The chain joins TRBV27 to TRBJ1-6; TRBD1 is perhaps the D gene, given 6 matching bases. The receptor's source is a man aged 40-49 years in good health. The CDR3 has the sequence CASKGVGSPLHF. The sequence in DNA is TGTGCCAGCAAGGGGGTAGGGTCACCCCTCCACTTT.